Listed below are T cell receptor beta chains from one sample, sequenced in a study of shared clonotypes between healthy human individuals. Assay used: immunoSEQ multiplex PCR; TCRdb lists only in-frame clones, some missing. This table holds around 690,000 clones, about 90% found once. The sample taken for sequencing was memory CD8+ T cells from PBMCs. The source of these receptors is a young man in good health. Some clones in this sample may be carry-over from other donors' samples. Both conserved end residues are part of each CDR3. The D gene is left open where the match is weak. A clone size is listed for some rows: how often the clone was seen (once, few, many), or a class if it is expanded.

j_call d_call v_call clone_size cdr3_aa cdr3_nt
TRBJ2-5 NA TRBV9 NA CASSPGTLAQETQYF TGTGCCAGCAGCCCCGGGACCCTCGCTCAAGAGACCCAGTACTTC
TRBJ2-2 NA TRBV19 once CASSIGGGHTGELFF TGTGCCAGTAGTATCGGGGGAGGCCACACCGGGGAGCTGTTTTTT
TRBJ2-7 NA TRBV5-6 NA CASSPQGYEQYF TGTGCCAGCAGCCCCCAAGGGTACGAGCAGTACTTC
TRBJ2-1 NA TRBV9 once CASSVSIRGNPYNEQFF TGTGCCAGCAGCGTTTCGATCCGCGGGAATCCCTACAATGAGCAGTTCTTC
TRBJ2-5 NA TRBV7-2 NA CASSSREETQYF TGTGCCAGCAGCTCCAGGGAAGAGACCCAGTACTTC
TRBJ2-7 TRBD1 TRBV27 NA CASSPSQGAISYEQYF TGTGCCAGCAGTCCCTCACAGGGGGCTATCTCCTACGAGCAGTACTTC
TRBJ2-5 NA TRBV2 NA CARERKDDRKETQYF TGTGCCAGGGAGCGGAAGGATGACAGAAAGGAGACCCAGTACTTC
TRBJ2-5 NA TRBV27 once CASRGTGRQKETQYF TGTGCCAGCAGGGGGACGGGAAGACAGAAAGAGACCCAGTACTTC
TRBJ1-1 NA TRBV29-1 NA CSVRFGHTNTEAFF TGCAGCGTTAGATTTGGGCACACGAACACTGAAGCTTTCTTT
TRBJ2-1 TRBD2 TRBV11-2 NA CASSHEAGEVAYNEQFF TGTGCCAGCAGCCACGAAGCGGGAGAGGTGGCCTACAATGAGCAGTTCTTC
TRBJ2-1 NA TRBV6-1 NA CASSEVYEQFF TGTGCCAGCAGTGAAGTATATGAGCAGTTCTTC
TRBJ2-7 NA TRBV7-9 NA CASSLAPAGSPYEQYF TGTGCCAGCAGCTTAGCCCCCGCGGGGTCTCCCTACGAGCAGTACTTC
TRBJ2-7 TRBD2 TRBV19 NA CASSTSGTRREQYF TGTGCCAGTTCCACCTCCGGGACTAGACGCGAGCAGTACTTC
TRBJ2-7 NA TRBV11-2 few CASSLVTRSYEQYF TGTGCCAGCAGCTTAGTTACCAGGTCCTACGAGCAGTACTTC